This TCR beta chain was documented in a study of T cell responses to AZD1222 COVID-19 vaccine. Study-level information: Second-dose intervals of approximately 4 or approximately 12 weeks were pooled.

Generated by immunoSEQ multiplex PCR, the TCRdb table keeps only in-frame clones and is missing some. The sample holds 75,000 to 90,000 clones, approximately 88% seen once. In this sample, this clone turned up a few times. The CDR3 has 15 residues. The V segment lost 4 bases and the J segment 9 bases; nucleotides outside the gene matches: 12. Germline V gene data show CDR1 as SGHDT and CDR2 as YYEEEE. The TCR originated in an adult in good health. This sequence joins TRBV5-6 and TRBJ2-1; 8 positions match TRBD1. The material sequenced was peripheral blood, taken on day 0 of AZD1222 vaccination. The DNA for the CDR3 is TGTGCCAGCAGCAATGGACAGGGCGGAGTCGGTGAGCAGTTCTTC. It encodes CASSNGQGGVGEQFF.